The T cell receptor (beta chain) under discussion was sequenced for a study of blood T cell repertoires in COVID-19. Whole-study context: Acute-phase and convalescent COVID-19 samples originated in the United States, Italy and Spain.

Data came from immunoSEQ multiplex PCR; TCRdb stores just in-frame clones and leaves some out. The table has some 300,000 clones, around 87% seen once. V was shortened by 5 bases and J by 0 bases, with 7 bases between the two germline ends. Germline V gene sequence: CDR1 GTSNPN, CDR2 SVGIG (reference sequence). CDR3 size: 12 residues. Sequencing input: PBMCs or T cells enriched from blood (not recorded which). The receptor was derived from a woman aged 18-29 years with acute COVID-19. The chain carries TRBV30 and TRBJ2-5; D is unclear. CDR3 DNA: TGTGCCTGGTCTACCCACCAAGAGACCCAGTACTTC. Translating gives CAWSTHQETQYF. Filled out from reference TRBV30 and TRBJ2-5, the complete variable domain reads SQTIHQWPATLVQPVGSPLSLECTVEGTSNPNLYWYRQAAGRGLQLLFYSVGIGQISSEVPQNLSASRPQDRQFILSSKKLLLSDSGFYLCAWSTHQETQYFGPGTRLLVL.